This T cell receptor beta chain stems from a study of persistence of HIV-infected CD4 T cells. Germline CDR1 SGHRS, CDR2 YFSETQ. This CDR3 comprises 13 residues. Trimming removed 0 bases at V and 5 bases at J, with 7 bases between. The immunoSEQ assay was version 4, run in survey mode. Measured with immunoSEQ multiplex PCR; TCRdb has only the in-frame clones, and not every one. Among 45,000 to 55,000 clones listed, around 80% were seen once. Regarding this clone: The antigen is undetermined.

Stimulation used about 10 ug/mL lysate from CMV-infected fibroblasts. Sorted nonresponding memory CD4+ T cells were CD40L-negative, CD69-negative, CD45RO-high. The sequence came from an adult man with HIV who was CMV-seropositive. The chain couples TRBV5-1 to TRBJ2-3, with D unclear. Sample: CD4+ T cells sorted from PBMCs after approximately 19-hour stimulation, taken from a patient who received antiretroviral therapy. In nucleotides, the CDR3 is TGCGCCAGCAGCTTGGGAGTTTTAGATACGCAGTATTTT. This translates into CASSLGVLDTQYF.